A selection of T cell receptor beta chains follows, all from one sample in a study of tumor-infiltrating lymphocytes in primary liver carcinoma. TCRdb independently ran MiXCR on the multiplex PCR reads; one entry per CDR3 protein. The sample carries approximately 110,000 distinct CDR3 sequences, less than 80% recorded once. Material for sequencing was liver tumor tissue from sampling region 1. All receptors come from a woman aged 55 to 70 with primary liver carcinoma and hepatitis B virus infection. Both conserved end residues are trimmed from each CDR3.

>TRBJ2-7|TRBV29-1
SAQGAIGQY
>TRBJ2-5|TRBV12-3/TRBV12-4
DSSPSSGKETQC
>TRBJ1-2|TRBV6-5
ASSSDRQGFYGYT
>TRBJ2-1|TRBV11-3
ASGLGTNRKLEQF
>TRBJ2-6|TRBV6-5
ASRRTGGGANVLT
>TRBJ2-5|TRBV28
ASNPNTQETQY
>TRBJ1-2|TRBV11-2
ASRLEATSDYT
>TRBJ2-7|TRBV18
ASSLGTSGYEQY
>TRBJ2-7|TRBV20-1
SAKGQIAKVSYEQY
>TRBJ1-1|TRBV6-2/TRBV6-3
ASTGRVGRGETEAF
>TRBJ1-6|TRBV11-2
VSSLEVATISPLH
>TRBJ2-1|TRBV11-1
ASSPLGGGIPPGATYNDQF
>TRBJ2-5|TRBV9
ASSNSQGGGETQY
>TRBJ2-5|TRBV11-2
AGSLPQFRETQY
>TRBJ1-2|TRBV11-2
ASILTGGYCYT
>TRBJ2-2|TRBV6-5
ASSYSSLVGGELL
>TRBJ2-7|TRBV11-2
ANRQGGWQY
>TRBJ1-5|TRBV6-1
ASSDWGVDQPRH
>TRBJ2-5|TRBV5-1
ASSLLLGETQY
>TRBJ2-1|TRBV30
VWSRGTSGLNEQF
>TRBJ1-6|TRBV12-3/TRBV12-4
ASSFKGLSGGVSSYNSPLH
>TRBJ2-7|TRBV5-6
DSSYNPGQSYEQY
>TRBJ2-1|TRBV11-2
ASSLRGSASSYNEQF
>TRBJ2-7|TRBV6-4
ASSDPPGGKREY
>TRBJ1-2|TRBV19
ASSTLDSVGYGYT
>TRBJ1-4|TRBV6-4
ASSRDRGPNEKLF
>TRBJ1-1|TRBV6-6
ASSQEVNTDAF
>TRBJ2-1|TRBV10-1
ASSPSGIKGNEQF
>TRBJ2-1|TRBV11-2
VSSSPGTSLDGQF
>TRBJ1-1|TRBV7-9
ASSLGGSQNTEAF
>TRBJ2-1|TRBV11-3
ASSLNTNPYNEQF
>TRBJ2-1|TRBV7-3
ASSRAGTSGSYDQF
>TRBJ2-1|TRBV11-3
VSSSLQVGEQF
>TRBJ2-5|TRBV11-2
ASSPNFVGTQY
>TRBJ2-1|TRBV12-3/TRBV12-4
ASSPRQSVEQF
>TRBJ1-5|TRBV6-6
ACSHGRNNQPQH
>TRBJ2-2|TRBV11-3
ARGTRATGELF
>TRBJ2-1|TRBV28
ASSSSETSSYNEQF
>TRBJ2-1|TRBV11-2
ATEATAGATYNGQF
>TRBJ2-5|TRBV11-2
ASRTGGTQY
>TRBJ2-4|TRBV5-1
ASSLGAGSVKNIQY
>TRBJ1-6|TRBV11-2
AGSLDPGASPPLH
>TRBJ2-7|TRBV11-2
ASSRQGVEQC
>TRBJ1-1|TRBV5-6
ASSYTGGLGAF
>TRBJ2-5|TRBV29-1
SVSGETQY
>TRBJ2-1|TRBV11-2
ASSIHSGLRNRNEQS
>TRBJ2-7|TRBV6-5
ASNGPGGERY